The sample holds one count of the clone carrying this T cell receptor (beta chain). The sample belongs to a study of PD-L1 blockade in urothelial cancer. Turning to the study itself: Blood analysis was done at 3 weeks (second dose) and 6 weeks after treatment began.

Profiling relied on immunoSEQ multiplex PCR, and the TCRdb table lists in-frame clones only, not all of them. The sample consists of roughly 67,000 clones, around 85% of them appearing once. The CDR3 is made up of 19 amino acids. The sample's time point: pretreatment peripheral blood. The sequence was obtained from a man aged 55 to 70 with urothelial cancer. The V gene is TRBV12-2, the J gene TRBJ1-1. TRBV12-2 is shown as a pseudogene. The input for sequencing was PBMCs, taken around atezolizumab (anti-PD-L1) treatment. DNA for the CDR3: TGTGCAAGTCGCTTAGCCAGACGGCAGAAAAGAACTATGAACACTGAAGCTTTCTTT. Translation: CASRLARRQKRTMNTEAFF.